This T cell receptor (beta chain) came from a study of T cell responses to AZD1222 COVID-19 vaccine. Study-level findings and limits: Baseline serostatus was positive in only six AZD1222 recipients.

TCRdb's table, derived via immunoSEQ multiplex PCR, lists solely in-frame clones and lacks some. This table has 190,000 or so clones, 88% appearing once. The analysis combined second doses at about 4 or about 12 weeks. The J segment lost 3 bases and the V segment lost 6 bases, leaving 9 bases of the junction unmatched. There are 16 residues in the CDR3. CDR1 and CDR2 from the germline V gene are MDHEN and SYDVKM. Regarding this clone: Its antigen remains unidentified.

This material consisted of peripheral blood, taken 28 days after the second AZD1222 dose. This TCR was recovered from an adult who received the AZD1222 COVID-19 vaccine. This rearrangement joins TRBV28 to TRBJ2-3, with TRBD2 identical over 10 bases. In nucleotides, the CDR3 is TGTGCCAGCAGCTCGGGACTAGCGTACGGTACAGATACGCAGTATTTT. Translating it yields CASSSGLAYGTDTQYF.